This T cell receptor beta chain was observed in a study of shared clonotypes between healthy human individuals. Study as a whole: Used for every donor were three CD4 naive, three CD4 memory, two CD8 naive and one CD8 memory plate.

Study-level results: Clonotype sharing among donors was expected to depend on sequencing depth.

CD45RA-negative memory and CD45RA+ naive subsets were split from the CD4+ cells. This clone has only one observation. No antigen is known for it. Trimming shortened V by 4 bases and J by 4 bases, and 17 bases separated the two germline ends. Germline V gene sequence: CDR1 MDHEN, CDR2 SYDVKM. This CDR3 has 16 amino acids. Sorted-subset replicate PCR reactions contained roughly 190 ng DNA, corresponding to roughly 29,000 T cell genomes. Some clones are missing from TCRdb's copy, which holds only in-frame ones; the method was immunoSEQ multiplex PCR. The data contain hundreds of thousands of clones, roughly 78% of them singletons.

This receptor was identified in a woman in her thirties in good health. The chain couples TRBV28 to TRBJ1-3; D perhaps matches TRBD1 (5 bases). Sequences were obtained from memory CD4+ T cells sorted from blood. Subset specified: CD45RA-negative fraction. CDR3 region: CASSSILGGVGNTIYF. DNA for the CDR3: TGTGCCAGCAGTTCTATCCTTGGAGGGGTCGGAAACACCATATATTTT.